This T cell receptor beta chain was sequenced for a study of T cells after yellow fever vaccination. TCRdb recomputed calls from the 5' RACE reads with MiXCR, one row per CDR3 protein. The sample records under 600,000 distinct CDR3 sequences, approximately 13% being singletons. The clonotype originates from a man under 40 who received the YFV17D yellow fever vaccine. The specimen comprised PBMCs, sampled on the day of the yellow fever booster vaccination.

Here the CDR3 reads CASRPSGTPYEQYF. CDR3 DNA sequence: TGTGCCAGCAGGCCCAGCGGGACCCCCTACGAGCAGTACTTC. The gene calls are TRBV6-1 and TRBJ2-7; 7 bases match TRBD2. Germline CDR1 and CDR2: MNHNS and SASEGT. J was trimmed by 2 bases and V by 6 bases; bases with no gene match: 7. This CDR3 has 14 amino acids.